This T cell receptor beta chain comes out of a study of beta chain features in type 1 diabetes. Overall study findings and caveats: In all four CD4+ subsets, TCRB CDR3 length was significantly, moderately reduced in type 1 diabetes.

Points on this clone: What it binds is unknown.

TCRB transcripts that were expressed got sequenced, as all of the isolated RNA had been reverse transcribed. The protocol was immunoSEQ multiplex PCR, while the TCRdb copy is restricted to in-frame clones and leaves out a portion. The sample shows about 110,000 clones, roughly 43% of them seen only once. CD4+ naive, central memory, regulatory and stem cell-like memory subsets were isolated by sorting on CD45RO/CCR7/CD25/CD127/CD95/CD27. Trimming shortened V by 5 bases and J by 4 bases, and 9 bases separated the two germline ends. This CDR3 comprises 13 residues. Germline CDR1 and CDR2: SGHTA and FQGNSA.

V and J are TRBV7-2 and TRBJ1-5, with D possibly being TRBD1 (5 bases). Source material: stem cell memory CD4+ T cells from blood. The clonotype was recovered from a woman younger than 30 in good health. CDR3 in DNA: TGTGCCAGCAGCACGCAGGGTAATCAGCCCCAGCATTTT. Translated, it gives CASSTQGNQPQHF.